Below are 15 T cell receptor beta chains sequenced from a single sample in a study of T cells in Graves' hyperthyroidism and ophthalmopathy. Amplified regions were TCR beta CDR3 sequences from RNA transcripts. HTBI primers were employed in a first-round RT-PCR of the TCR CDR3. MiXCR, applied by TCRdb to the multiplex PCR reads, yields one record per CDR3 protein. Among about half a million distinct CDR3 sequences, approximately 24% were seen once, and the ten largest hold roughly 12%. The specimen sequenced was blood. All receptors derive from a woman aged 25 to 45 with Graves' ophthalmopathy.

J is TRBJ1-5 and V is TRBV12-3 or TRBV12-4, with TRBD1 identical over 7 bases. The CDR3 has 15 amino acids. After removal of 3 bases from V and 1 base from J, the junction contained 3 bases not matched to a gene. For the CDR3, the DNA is TGTGCCAGCAGTTTTGCACAGGGGAGCAATCAGCCCCAGCATTTT. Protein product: CASSFAQGSNQPQHF.

CDR3 in amino acids: CASSLVATSGNYEQYF. The CDR3 region has the DNA TGTGCCAGCAGCTTAGTCGCGACGAGCGGGAACTACGAGCAGTACTTC. This rearrangement joins TRBV7-2 to TRBJ2-7, with TRBD2 matching over 7 bases. Germline assignment: CDR1 SGHTA and CDR2 FQGNSA. There are 16 residues in the CDR3. V was clipped by 1 base and J by 3 bases; unmatched bases: 9.

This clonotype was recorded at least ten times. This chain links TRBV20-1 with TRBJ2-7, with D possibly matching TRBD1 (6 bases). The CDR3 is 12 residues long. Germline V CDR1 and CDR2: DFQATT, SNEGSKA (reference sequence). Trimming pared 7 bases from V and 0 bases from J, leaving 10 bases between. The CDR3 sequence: CSGGHRSYEQYF. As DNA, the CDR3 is TGCAGTGGGGGACACCGCTCCTACGAGCAGTACTTC.

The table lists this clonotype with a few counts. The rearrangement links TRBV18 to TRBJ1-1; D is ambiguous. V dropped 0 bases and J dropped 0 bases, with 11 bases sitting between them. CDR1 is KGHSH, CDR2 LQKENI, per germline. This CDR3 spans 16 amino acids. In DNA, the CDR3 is TGTGCCAGCTCACCACCGGGGTTTTTGATGAACACTGAAGCTTTCTTT. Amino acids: CASSPPGFLMNTEAFF.

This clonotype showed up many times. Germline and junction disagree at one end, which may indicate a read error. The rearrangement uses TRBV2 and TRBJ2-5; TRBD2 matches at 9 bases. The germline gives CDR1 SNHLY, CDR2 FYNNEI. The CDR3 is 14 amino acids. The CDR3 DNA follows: TGTGCCAGCCGTGCAGCGGGGGGCCAAGGGACCCAGTACTTC. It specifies CASRAAGGQGTQYF.

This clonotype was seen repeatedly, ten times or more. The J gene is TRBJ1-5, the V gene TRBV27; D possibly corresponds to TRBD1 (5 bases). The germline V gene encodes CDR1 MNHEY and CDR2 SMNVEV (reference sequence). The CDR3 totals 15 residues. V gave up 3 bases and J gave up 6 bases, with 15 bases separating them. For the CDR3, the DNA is TGTGCCAGCAGTTTGGTTGGGGGGATGGGTCAGCCCCAGCATTTT. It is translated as CASSLVGGMGQPQHF.

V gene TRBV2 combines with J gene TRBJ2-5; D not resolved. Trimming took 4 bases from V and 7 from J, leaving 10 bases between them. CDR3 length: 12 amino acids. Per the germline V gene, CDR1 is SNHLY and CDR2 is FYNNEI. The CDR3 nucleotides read TGTGCCAGCAGTGGTTCCTCGGGGACCCAGTACTTC. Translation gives CASSGSSGTQYF.

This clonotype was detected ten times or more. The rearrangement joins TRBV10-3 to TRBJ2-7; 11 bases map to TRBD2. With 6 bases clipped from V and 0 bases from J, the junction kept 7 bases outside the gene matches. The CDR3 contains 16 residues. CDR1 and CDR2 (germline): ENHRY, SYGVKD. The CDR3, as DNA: TGTGCCATCAGATCCGTAGCGGGGGGGGGCTCCTACGAGCAGTACTTC. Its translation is CAIRSVAGGGSYEQYF.

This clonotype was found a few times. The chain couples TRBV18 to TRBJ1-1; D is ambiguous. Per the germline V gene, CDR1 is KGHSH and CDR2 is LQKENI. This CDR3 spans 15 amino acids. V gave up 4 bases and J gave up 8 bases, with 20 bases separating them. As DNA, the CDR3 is TGTGCCAGCTCACTAGTTGCTGGTGTTCGAGGCGAAGCTTTCTTT. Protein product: CASSLVAGVRGEAFF.

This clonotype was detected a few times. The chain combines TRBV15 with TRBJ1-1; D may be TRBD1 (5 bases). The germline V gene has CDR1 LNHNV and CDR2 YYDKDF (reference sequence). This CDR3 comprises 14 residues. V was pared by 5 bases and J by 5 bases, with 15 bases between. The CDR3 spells CATSFGRGGTEAFF. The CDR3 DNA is TGTGCCACCAGCTTCGGACGGGGGGGGACTGAAGCTTTCTTT.

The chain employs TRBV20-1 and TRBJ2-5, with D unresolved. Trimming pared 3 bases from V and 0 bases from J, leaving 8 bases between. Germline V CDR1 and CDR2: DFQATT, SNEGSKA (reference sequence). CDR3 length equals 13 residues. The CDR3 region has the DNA TGCAGTGCTAGGGGCGCGTACCAAGAGACCCAGTACTTC. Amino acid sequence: CSARGAYQETQYF.

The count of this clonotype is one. The CDR3 sequence is CASSTTGRRDEQYF. Written as DNA, the CDR3 is TGTGCCAGTAGTACGACCGGTCGAAGGGACGAGCAGTACTTC. The genes are TRBV19 and TRBJ2-7; D is unclear. The CDR3 covers 14 residues. From germline, CDR1 is LNHDA and CDR2 SQIVND (reference sequence). V lost 4 bases and J 5 bases, leaving 15 bases between the germline ends.

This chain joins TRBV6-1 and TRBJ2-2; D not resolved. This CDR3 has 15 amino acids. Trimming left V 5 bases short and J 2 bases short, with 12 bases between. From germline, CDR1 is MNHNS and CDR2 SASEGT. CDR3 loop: CASSRNPVNTGELFF. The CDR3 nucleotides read TGTGCCAGCAGTCGGAACCCTGTAAACACCGGGGAGCTGTTTTTT.

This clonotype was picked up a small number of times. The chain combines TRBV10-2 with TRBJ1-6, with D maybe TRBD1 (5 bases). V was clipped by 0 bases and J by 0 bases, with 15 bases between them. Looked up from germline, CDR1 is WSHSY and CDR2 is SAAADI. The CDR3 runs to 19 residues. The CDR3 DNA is TGCGCCAGCAGTGAGTCGATGGATAGGGGTGGCTCCTATAATTCACCCCTCCACTTT. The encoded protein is CASSESMDRGGSYNSPLHF.

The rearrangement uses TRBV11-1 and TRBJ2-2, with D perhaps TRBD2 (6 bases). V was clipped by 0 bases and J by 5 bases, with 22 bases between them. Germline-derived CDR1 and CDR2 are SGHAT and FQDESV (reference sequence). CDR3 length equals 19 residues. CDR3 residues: CASSLASLPGLRRTGELFF. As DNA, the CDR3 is TGTGCCAGCAGCTTAGCGTCACTACCGGGACTCAGGAGGACCGGGGAGCTGTTTTTT.